Shown below are 23 T cell receptor beta chains from a single sample sequenced in a study of shared clonotypes between healthy human individuals. It was CD45RO-negative cells, positively selected for CCR7, that made up naive CD8 cells, with terminally differentiated effector memory CD45RA+ cells excluded. Sequencing used immunoSEQ multiplex PCR; TCRdb keeps in-frame clones, though not all of them. Of 1.5 million to 2.5 million clones in the sample, less than 95% were seen once. The sequenced material came from naive CD8+ T cells sorted from blood. Receptors were obtained from a young man in good health.

Comments on this clone: Distinct nucleotide sequences in the sample also encode this CDR3. The rearrangement links TRBV30 to TRBJ2-7; D not certain. Germline-derived CDR1 and CDR2 are GTSNPN and SVGIG (reference sequence). CDR3 length: 12 amino acids. V lost 3 bases to trimming and J lost 0 bases, with 6 bases between them. The CDR3 DNA reads as TGTGCCTGGAGCCTGGACTCCTACGAGCAGTACTTC. This translates into CAWSLDSYEQYF.

This chain joins TRBV9 and TRBJ1-6; TRBD1 is a possible D gene (5 bases). The V and J ends lost 0 bases and 5 bases respectively, with 9 bases between them. The CDR3 consists of 15 residues. CDR1 SGDLS and CDR2 YYNGEE come from the germline V gene. CDR3 DNA: TGTGCCAGCAGCGTAGAGGGGCGAAATAATTCACCCCTCCACTTT. Translated, it gives CASSVEGRNNSPLHF.

The chain recombines TRBV27 with TRBJ2-7; a weak D match, TRBD1 (6 bases). The V gene's germline CDR1 is MNHEY and CDR2 SMNVEV (reference sequence). The CDR3 sequence is 15 residues long. Trimming cost V 6 bases and J 2 bases, with 17 bases left between them. In DNA, the CDR3 is TGTGCCAGCAGCCTAGCCGGGACATTCGCCTACGAGCAGTACTTC. Its protein product is CASSLAGTFAYEQYF.

This chain connects TRBV7-2 to TRBJ2-7; D gene ambiguous. The length of the CDR3 is 14 residues. V lost 5 bases and J 4 bases, leaving 15 bases between the germline ends. Germline CDR1 SGHTA, CDR2 FQGNSA. The CDR3 here is CASSEDWGSYEQYF. Here the CDR3 DNA reads TGTGCCAGCAGCGAAGACTGGGGTTCATACGAGCAGTACTTC.

V and J are TRBV7-9 and TRBJ2-5; D gene unclear. The germline V gene has CDR1 SEHNR and CDR2 FQNEAQ (reference sequence). Trimming cost V 4 bases and J 2 bases, with 11 bases left between them. CDR3 length: 14 residues. In DNA, the CDR3 is TGTGCCAGCAGCTCCCCACTCAAGCAAGAGACCCAGTACTTC. Encoded protein: CASSSPLKQETQYF. The complete variable domain, with remaining parts taken from reference TRBV7-9 and TRBJ2-5, reads DTGVSQNPRHKITKRGQNVTFRCDPISEHNRLYWYRQTLGQGPEFLTYFQNEAQLEKSRLLSDRFSAERPKGSFSTLEIQRTEQGDSAMYLCASSSPLKQETQYFGPGTRLLVL.

The chain is built from TRBV27 and TRBJ2-1; 11 bases align to TRBD1. The germline CDR1 and CDR2 sequences are MNHEY and SMNVEV (reference sequence). There are 15 residues in the CDR3. The V gene end was trimmed by 6 bases and the J gene end by 7 bases; junction bases not matched to a gene: 8. CDR3 region: CASSSGTGGGNEQFF. The CDR3 bases are TGTGCCAGCAGCTCCGGGACAGGGGGTGGGAATGAGCAGTTCTTC.

The gene calls are TRBV13 and TRBJ1-2; possibly TRBD1 for D (5 bases). This CDR3 is built from 13 residues. The ends were cut back, 3 bases at V and 6 bases at J, with 11 bases in the middle. CDR1 is PRHDT and CDR2 is FYEKMQ in the germline V gene (reference sequence). The CDR3 nucleotides read TGTGCCAGCAGCTTGCGGGGGGGAGATGGCTACACCTTC. Protein sequence: CASSLRGGDGYTF.

This chain uses TRBV5-6 with TRBJ1-1, with unresolved D. Germline V gene data show CDR1 as SGHDT and CDR2 as YYEEEE. CDR3 length: 14 residues. Trimming pared 2 bases from V and 0 bases from J, leaving 8 bases between. For the CDR3, the DNA is TGTGCCAGCAGCTTCGGAGCTATGAACACTGAAGCTTTCTTT. It yields the protein CASSFGAMNTEAFF.

This clone has only one observation. The J gene is TRBJ2-1, the V gene TRBV9, with TRBD2 matching 11 bases. Germline CDR1 and CDR2: SGDLS and YYNGEE. The CDR3 runs 16 residues. The V and J ends lost 4 bases and 2 bases, in that order; junction bases with no gene match: 5. CDR3 amino acids: CASSPETSGAYNEQFF. DNA for the CDR3: TGTGCCAGCAGCCCCGAGACTAGCGGGGCCTACAATGAGCAGTTCTTC.

As regards this clone: A read error may be the cause here, since a much bigger clone is one base away. This CDR3 is also generated by other DNA sequences in the sample. The genes are TRBV30 and TRBJ1-1; D call uncertain. CDR3 length equals 11 residues. V shed 0 bases and J shed 5 bases, with 4 bases lying between them. Germline V gene sequence: CDR1 GTSNPN, CDR2 SVGIG (reference sequence). The CDR3 region has the DNA TGTGCCTGGAGTGTGGGGACTGAAGCTTTCTTT. Translating gives CAWSVGTEAFF.

Regarding this clone: The same CDR3 arises from other DNA sequences in this sample as well. V is TRBV11-2 and J is TRBJ2-7; D remains ambiguous. V lost 3 bases, J lost 1 base, and 4 bases lay in between. Germline-derived CDR1 and CDR2 are SGHAT and FQNNGV. This CDR3 is built from 12 residues. The CDR3 is CASSLSSYEQYF. The CDR3 DNA reads TGTGCCAGCAGCTTGTCTTCCTACGAGCAGTACTTC.

The chain has TRBV27 and TRBJ1-1; D is uncertain. CDR1 is MNHEY, CDR2 SMNVEV, per germline (reference sequence). Trimming left V 5 bases short and J 6 bases short, with 16 bases between. The CDR3 is 14 residues long. This CDR3 reads CASSPPAGSPEAFF. CDR3 DNA sequence: TGTGCCAGCAGTCCCCCAGCCGGATCCCCTGAAGCTTTCTTT.

The V and J genes are TRBV6-5 and TRBJ2-5; a possible D gene is TRBD1 (6 bases). This CDR3 comprises 14 residues. Germline V gene sequence: CDR1 MNHEY, CDR2 SVGAGI. Trimming removed 6 bases from V and 2 bases from J, with 13 bases in between. CDR3 amino acids: CASSLVGAQETQYF. Here the CDR3 DNA reads TGTGCCAGCAGCCTCGTGGGGGCTCAAGAGACCCAGTACTTC.

The CDR3 spells CASSLTLSGRDEQFF. CDR3 nucleotide sequence: TGTGCCAGCAGCTTAACGCTAAGCGGGAGGGATGAGCAGTTCTTC. The chain couples TRBV13 to TRBJ2-1; 10 nucleotides agree with TRBD2. V gave up 2 bases and J gave up 8 bases; unmatched junction bases: 6. The CDR3 is made up of 15 amino acids. The germline gives CDR1 PRHDT, CDR2 FYEKMQ (reference sequence).

J is TRBJ2-3 and V is TRBV13, with D uncertain. The germline V gene encodes CDR1 PRHDT and CDR2 FYEKMQ (reference sequence). Trimming took off 5 bases at V and 0 bases at J, with 9 bases between the two ends. This CDR3 is 14 amino acids long. DNA of the CDR3: TGTGCCAGCAGCCAAGGCAGGAGCACAGATACGCAGTATTTT. It is translated as CASSQGRSTDTQYF.

V gene TRBV4-1 combines with J gene TRBJ1-5; 8 nucleotides line up with TRBD1. Germline CDR1 MGHRA, CDR2 YSYEKL. V was clipped by 4 bases and J by 5 bases; unmatched bases: 7. The CDR3 has 15 amino acids. The CDR3 loop is CASSRVRGQDQPQHF. CDR3 sequence (DNA): TGCGCCAGCAGCCGCGTCAGGGGGCAGGATCAGCCCCAGCATTTT.

The sample holds a few counts of this clone. The V gene is TRBV10-3, the J gene TRBJ2-1; TRBD2 matches at 14 bases. The V gene end was trimmed by 1 base and the J gene end by 8 bases; junction bases not matched to a gene: 13. CDR1 is ENHRY and CDR2 is SYGVKD in the germline V gene. CDR3 length equals 19 residues. CDR3 in amino acids: CAISELSVGTSGSLDEQFF. The CDR3 DNA sequence: TGTGCCATCAGTGAGTTATCAGTCGGGACTAGCGGGAGTTTAGATGAGCAGTTCTTC.

CDR3 DNA sequence: TGTGCCAGCAGCTTACCGAGACAGGGACCGAACACCGGGGAGCTGTTTTTT. This codes for CASSLPRQGPNTGELFF. The chain couples TRBV11-2 to TRBJ2-2; 7 nucleotides line up with TRBD1. J lost 0 bases, V lost 2 bases, and 6 bases had no gene match. From germline, CDR1 is SGHAT and CDR2 FQNNGV. The CDR3 contains 17 residues.

The rearrangement links TRBV4-1 to TRBJ2-1; 7 positions match TRBD2. V gave up 0 bases and J gave up 2 bases; unmatched junction bases: 4. This CDR3 contains 16 residues. Germline assignment: CDR1 MGHRA and CDR2 YSYEKL. CDR3 loop: CASSQEGGSAYNEQFF. CDR3 in DNA: TGCGCCAGCAGCCAAGAGGGGGGGAGTGCCTACAATGAGCAGTTCTTC.

With respect to this clone: Other nucleotide sequences in the sample specify the same CDR3. The chain employs TRBV6-5 and TRBJ2-7, with TRBD1 identical over 8 bases. This CDR3 is built from 15 residues. V lost 2 bases to trimming and J lost 4 bases; unmatched junction nucleotides: 7. Germline CDR1 reads MNHEY; CDR2 reads SVGAGI. CDR3 sequence reads: CASSYPGQGIYEQYF. CDR3 DNA: TGTGCCAGCAGTTACCCTGGACAGGGCATTTACGAGCAGTACTTC.

Details on this clone: In the same sample, other DNA sequences code for this CDR3. This chain connects TRBV13 to TRBJ1-1; D is possibly TRBD1 (5 bases). V was shortened by 0 bases and J by 1 base, with 6 bases between the two germline ends. Germline CDR1 is PRHDT and CDR2 is FYEKMQ (reference sequence). CDR3 size: 14 residues. CDR3 nucleotides: TGTGCCAGCAGCTTAGGGCAGGGGAACACTGAAGCTTTCTTT. As protein: CASSLGQGNTEAFF.

Concerning this clone: Other nucleotide sequences in the sample specify the same CDR3. This chain joins TRBV10-1 and TRBJ1-1; D is uncertain. The CDR3 spans 13 residues. V lost 0 bases to trimming and J lost 0 bases, with 2 bases between them. Germline lookup yields CDR1 WNHNN and CDR2 SYGVQD (reference sequence). CDR3 sequence (DNA): TGCGCCAGCAGTGAGTCTATGAACACTGAAGCTTTCTTT. Translating it yields CASSESMNTEAFF.

The chain links TRBV27 to TRBJ2-7, with 10 bases fitting TRBD1. The CDR3 length is 15 residues. From germline, CDR1 is MNHEY and CDR2 SMNVEV (reference sequence). J gave up 2 bases and V 6 bases, and 7 bases lay outside the gene matches. The CDR3 is CASRTGGIGAYEQYF. The CDR3 bases are TGTGCCAGCAGGACAGGGGGCATAGGGGCCTACGAGCAGTACTTC.